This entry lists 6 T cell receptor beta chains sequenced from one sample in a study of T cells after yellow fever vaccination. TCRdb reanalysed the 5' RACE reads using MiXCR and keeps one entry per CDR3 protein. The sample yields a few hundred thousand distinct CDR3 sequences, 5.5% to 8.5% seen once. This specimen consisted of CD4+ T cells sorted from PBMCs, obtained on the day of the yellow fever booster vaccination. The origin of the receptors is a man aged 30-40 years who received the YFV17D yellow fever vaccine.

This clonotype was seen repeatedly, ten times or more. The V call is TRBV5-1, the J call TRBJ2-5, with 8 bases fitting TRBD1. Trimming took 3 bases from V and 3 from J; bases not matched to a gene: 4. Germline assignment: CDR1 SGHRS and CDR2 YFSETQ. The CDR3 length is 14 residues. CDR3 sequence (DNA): TGCGCCAGCAGCTCGCTGACAGGGGAAGAGACCCAGTACTTC. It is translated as CASSSLTGEETQYF.

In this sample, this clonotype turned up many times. The DNA of the CDR3 is TGTGCCAGCAGTCTGGGACAGGGAATCACCGGGGAGCTGTTTTTT. Amino acids: CASSLGQGITGELFF. J is TRBJ2-2 and V is TRBV12-3 or TRBV12-4; 9 nucleotides line up with TRBD1. V lost 5 bases and J lost 4; bases outside the gene matches: 5. The CDR3 covers 15 residues.

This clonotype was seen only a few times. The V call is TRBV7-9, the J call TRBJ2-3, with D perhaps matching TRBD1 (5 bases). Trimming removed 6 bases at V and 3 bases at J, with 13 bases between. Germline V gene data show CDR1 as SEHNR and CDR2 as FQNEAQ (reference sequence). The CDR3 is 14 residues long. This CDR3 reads CASSLGRGTDTQYF. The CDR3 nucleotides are TGTGCCAGCAGTCTCGGAAGGGGTACAGATACGCAGTATTTT.

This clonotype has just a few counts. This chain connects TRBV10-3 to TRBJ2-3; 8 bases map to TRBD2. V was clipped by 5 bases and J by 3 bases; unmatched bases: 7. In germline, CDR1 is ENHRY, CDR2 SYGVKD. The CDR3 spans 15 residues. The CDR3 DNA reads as TGTGCCATCAGTAACGGACTAGCCCCGACAGATACGCAGTATTTT. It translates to CAISNGLAPTDTQYF.

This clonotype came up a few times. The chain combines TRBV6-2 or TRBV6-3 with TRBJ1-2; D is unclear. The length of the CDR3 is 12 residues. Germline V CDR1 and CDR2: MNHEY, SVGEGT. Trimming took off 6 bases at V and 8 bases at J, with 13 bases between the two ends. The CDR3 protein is CASRSPVGGYTF. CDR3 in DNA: TGTGCCAGCAGATCACCAGTAGGAGGCTACACCTTC.

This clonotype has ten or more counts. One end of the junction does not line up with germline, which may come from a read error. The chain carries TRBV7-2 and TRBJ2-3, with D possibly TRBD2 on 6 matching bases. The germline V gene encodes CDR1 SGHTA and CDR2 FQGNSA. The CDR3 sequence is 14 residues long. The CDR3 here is CASSLAWLGHTQYF. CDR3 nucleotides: TGTGCCAGCAGCCTAGCGTGGTTAGGTCATACGCAGTATTTT.